This TCR beta chain was recovered during a study of OX40 agonist ivuxolimab in advanced cancers. Some clones are missing from TCRdb's copy, which holds only in-frame ones; the method was immunoSEQ multiplex PCR. The sample shows roughly 35,000 clones, around 80% of them seen only once. The CDR3 is 14 residues long. J was trimmed by 4 bases and V by 5 bases; bases with no gene match: 6. CDR1 and CDR2 from the germline V gene are MGHRA and YSYEKL. The receptor was isolated from an adult with an advanced solid tumor such as melanoma, head and neck, liver or kidney cancer. The material was CD4+ or CD8+ T cells sorted from blood, obtained in a trial of the OX40 agonist ivuxolimab. V usage is TRBV4-1 and J usage is TRBJ1-2; 8 bases map to TRBD1. The CDR3 here is CASSTGQGFYGYTF. CDR3 coding DNA: TGCGCCAGCAGCACAGGACAGGGATTCTATGGCTACACCTTC.